This T cell receptor (beta chain) is drawn from a study of CD8 T cells in Susac syndrome. RNA, at about 0.45 to 1 ug, was reverse transcribed with random hexamers. Each CDR3 protein gets one entry after TCRdb re-called the immunoSEQ multiplex PCR reads with MiXCR. The data show 65,000 to 75,000 distinct CDR3 sequences, 85% to 95% seen once. The sample comprised CD8+ T cells from PBMCs. The TCR originated in a human donor in good health.

The CDR3 here is CASSLVLAGETGELFF. The DNA of the CDR3 is TGCGCCAGCAGCTTGGTTCTAGCGGGAGAGACCGGGGAGCTGTTTTTT. The V and J genes are TRBV5-1 and TRBJ2-2; 10 bases align to TRBD2. V lost 0 bases, J lost 5 bases, and 4 bases stayed unmatched. Germline lookup yields CDR1 SGHRS and CDR2 YFSETQ. The CDR3 totals 16 residues.